These 6 T cell receptor beta chains share one sample of origin, sequenced in a study of T cells in Graves' hyperthyroidism and ophthalmopathy. RNA transcripts provided the source from which TCR beta CDR3 regions were amplified. The primer set for the first-round RT-PCR of the TCR CDR3 was HTBI. Via MiXCR, TCRdb re-called the multiplex PCR reads, giving one row per CDR3 protein. The sample lists some 270,000 distinct CDR3 sequences; around 26% were seen once. Sample: blood. All receptors derive from a woman aged 35 to 49 with Graves' ophthalmopathy.

The sample holds many counts of this clonotype. The chain carries TRBV11-1 and TRBJ2-2; a weak D match, TRBD2 (5 bases). The V gene's germline CDR1 is SGHAT and CDR2 FQDESV (reference sequence). V was cut by 0 bases and J by 3 bases, with 11 bases left in between. The CDR3 totals 16 residues. CDR3 bases: TGTGCCAGCAGCTTAGCGGGAGTAAGGGACACCGGGGAGCTGTTTTTT. It is translated as CASSLAGVRDTGELFF. The variable domain in full, with the rest retrieved from reference TRBV11-1 and TRBJ2-2, is EAEVAQSPRYKITEKSQAVAFWCDPISGHATLYWYRQILGQGPELLVQFQDESVVDDSQLPKDRFSAERLKGVDSTLKIQPAELGDSAMYLCASSLAGVRDTGELFFGEGSRLTVL.

This clonotype came up many times. The rearrangement uses TRBV6-5 and TRBJ2-2, with 9 bases aligning to TRBD1. V lost 4 bases and J lost 3; bases outside the gene matches: 0. The germline V gene has CDR1 MNHEY and CDR2 SVGAGI. CDR3 size: 14 residues. In DNA, the CDR3 is TGTGCCAGCAGTTGGACAGGGGACACCGGGGAGCTGTTTTTT. The encoded protein is CASSWTGDTGELFF.

Many counts were recorded for this clonotype. The chain combines TRBV6-2 or TRBV6-3 with TRBJ2-6; maybe TRBD1 (5 bases). The CDR3 sequence is 19 residues long. V was shortened by 2 bases and J by 0 bases, with 17 bases between the two germline ends. Germline V gene sequence: CDR1 MNHEY, CDR2 SVGEGT. CDR3 DNA: TGTGCCAGCAGTTACCCGTACCAGGGATACTTCTCTGGGGCCAACGTCCTGACTTTC. Residues: CASSYPYQGYFSGANVLTF.

On this clonotype itself: Germline is not matched at one junction end, which may reflect a read error. The genes are TRBV12-3 or TRBV12-4 and TRBJ2-4, with D possibly matching TRBD2 (7 bases). This CDR3 has 13 residues. CDR3 bases: TGTGCCGGCAGTTTTTCCGGGGGGCACCTTCAGTACTTC. Protein sequence: CAGSFSGGHLQYF.

This clonotype was seen repeatedly, ten times or more. V is TRBV28 and J is TRBJ2-5; 7 nucleotides agree with TRBD1. There are 15 residues in the CDR3. The germline gives CDR1 MDHEN, CDR2 SYDVKM. V lost 4 bases and J lost 5; bases outside the gene matches: 10. The chain's CDR3 is CASSSRDSRAETQYF. The CDR3 nucleotides read TGTGCCAGCAGTTCCCGGGACAGTCGCGCCGAGACCCAGTACTTC. Together with reference TRBV28 and TRBJ2-5, the CDR3 gives the full variable domain: DVKVTQSSRYLVKRTGEKVFLECVQDMDHENMFWYRQDPGLGLRLIYFSYDVKMKEKGDIPEGYSVSREKKERFSLILESASTNQTSMYLCASSSRDSRAETQYFGPGTRLLVL.

This clonotype was seen ten or more times. The chain links TRBV7-8 to TRBJ2-7, with D unresolved. Per germline, CDR1 SGHVS and CDR2 FQNEAQ. V was trimmed by 0 bases and J by 7 bases, leaving 13 bases between them. The CDR3 is 14 residues long. In nucleotides, the CDR3 is TGTGCCAGCAGCTTAGCGCTTGAAGCCGGGGAGCAGTACTTC. It specifies CASSLALEAGEQYF. The full variable domain, rest sourced from reference TRBV7-8 and TRBJ2-7, is GAGVSQSPRYKVAKRGQDVALRCDPISGHVSLFWYQQALGQGPEFLTYFQNEAQLDKSGLPSDRFFAERPEGSVSTLKIQRTQQEDSAVYLCASSLALEAGEQYFGPGTRLTVT.